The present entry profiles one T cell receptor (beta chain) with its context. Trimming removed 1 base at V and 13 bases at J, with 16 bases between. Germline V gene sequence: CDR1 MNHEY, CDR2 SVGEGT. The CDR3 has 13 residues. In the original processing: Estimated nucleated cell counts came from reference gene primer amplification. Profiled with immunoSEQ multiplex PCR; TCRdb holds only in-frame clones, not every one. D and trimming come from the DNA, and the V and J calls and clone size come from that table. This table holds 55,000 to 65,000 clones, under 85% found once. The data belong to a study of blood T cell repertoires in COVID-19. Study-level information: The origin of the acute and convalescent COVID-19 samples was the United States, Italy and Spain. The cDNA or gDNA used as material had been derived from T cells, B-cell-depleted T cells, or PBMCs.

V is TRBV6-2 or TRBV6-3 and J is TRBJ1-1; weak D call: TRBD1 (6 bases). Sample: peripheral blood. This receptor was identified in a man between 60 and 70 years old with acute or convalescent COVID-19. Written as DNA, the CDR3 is TGTGCCAGCAGTTACTGGCAGGGGTATGACGGTTTCTTT. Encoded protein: CASSYWQGYDGFF.